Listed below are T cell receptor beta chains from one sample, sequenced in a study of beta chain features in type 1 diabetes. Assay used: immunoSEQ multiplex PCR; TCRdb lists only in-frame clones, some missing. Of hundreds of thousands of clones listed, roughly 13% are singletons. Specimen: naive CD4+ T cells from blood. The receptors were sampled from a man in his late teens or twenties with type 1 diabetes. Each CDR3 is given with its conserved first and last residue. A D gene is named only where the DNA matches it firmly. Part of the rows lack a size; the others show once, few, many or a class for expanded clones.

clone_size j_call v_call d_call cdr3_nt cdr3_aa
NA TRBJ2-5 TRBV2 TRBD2 TGTGCCAGGGGCGGCAGGGAGGGAGAGACCCAGTACTTC CARGGREGETQYF
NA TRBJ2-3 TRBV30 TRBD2 TGTGCCTGGAACATTGGGCTAGCGGGCACAGATACGCAGTATTTT CAWNIGLAGTDTQYF
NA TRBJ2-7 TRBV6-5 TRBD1 TGTGCCACCCGAAACAGGGGTACTGACTACGAGCAGTACTTC CATRNRGTDYEQYF
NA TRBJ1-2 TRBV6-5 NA TGTGCCAGCAGTTACTCCCGGCAGGACTATGGCTACACCTTC CASSYSRQDYGYTF
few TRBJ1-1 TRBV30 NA TGTGCCTGGAGTGTCTTAGCCACTGAAGCTTTCTTT CAWSVLATEAFF
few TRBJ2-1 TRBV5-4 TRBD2 TGTGCCAGCAGGGTTGGGCTGACTAGCGGAGACTACAATGAGCAGTTCTTC CASRVGLTSGDYNEQFF
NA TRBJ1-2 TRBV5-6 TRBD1 TGTGCCAGCAGAGAAGTACAGGGGGCTTACACCTTC CASREVQGAYTF
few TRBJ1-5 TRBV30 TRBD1 TGTGCCTGGGGGACAGGGATATCCAATCAGCCCCAGCATTTT CAWGTGISNQPQHF
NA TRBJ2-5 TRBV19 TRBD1 TGTGCCAGTAGTGTACAGGGGGCCCTCGGGGAGACCCAGTACTTC CASSVQGALGETQYF
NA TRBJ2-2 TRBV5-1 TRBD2 TGCGCCAGCAGCTTGGCGTTGACTAGCGACACCGGGGAGCTGTTTTTT CASSLALTSDTGELFF
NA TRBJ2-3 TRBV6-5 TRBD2 TGTGCCAGCAGTTACTCGGGAGGGCTCACAGATACGCAGTATTTT CASSYSGGLTDTQYF
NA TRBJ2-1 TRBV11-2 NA TGTGCCAGCAGCGCCACTAGTGAGCAGTTCTTC CASSATSEQFF
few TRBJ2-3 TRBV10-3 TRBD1 TGTGCCATCAGCCAGGGGGCACTCACAGATACGCAGTATTTT CAISQGALTDTQYF
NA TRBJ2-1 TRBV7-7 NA TGTGCTAGCAGCAGAGTCGCAGGTTCCTACAATGAGCAGTTCTTC CASSRVAGSYNEQFF
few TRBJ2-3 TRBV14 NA TGTGCCAGCAGCCAAGAAGTTGGGGGGACTGCGCAGTATTTT CASSQEVGGTAQYF
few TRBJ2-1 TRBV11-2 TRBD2 TGTGCCAGCAGCAAACCTAGCGGGGGTGCAAATGAGCAGTTCTTC CASSKPSGGANEQFF
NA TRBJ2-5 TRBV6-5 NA TGTGCCAGCAGTTACTCGGCAGGGGGGGAGACCCAGTACTTC CASSYSAGGETQYF
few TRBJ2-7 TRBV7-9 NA TGTGCCAGCACCCAGGGTCTCGGCGACTACGAGCAGTACTTC CASTQGLGDYEQYF
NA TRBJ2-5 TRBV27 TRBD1 TGTGCCACCTCCCCCGGGACAGGGTCTTTCGAGACCCAGTACTTC CATSPGTGSFETQYF
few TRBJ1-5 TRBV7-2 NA TGTGCCAGCAGCTCCCCCGGTGGGTTTCAGCCCCAGCATTTT CASSSPGGFQPQHF
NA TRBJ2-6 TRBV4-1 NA TGCGCCAGCAGCCAAGGGACGGTGATCTCTGGGGCCAACGTCCTGACTTTC CASSQGTVISGANVLTF
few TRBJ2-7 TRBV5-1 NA TGCGCCAGCAGTGAGCAACCAACATCGAGCTCCTACGAGCAGTACTTC CASSEQPTSSSYEQYF
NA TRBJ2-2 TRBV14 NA TGTGCCAGCAGCCAGACCGGGGAGCTGTTTTTT CASSQTGELFF